These 27 T cell receptor beta chains came from one sample sequenced in a study of T cell repertoires in cytomegalovirus infection. TCRdb fed the reads into MiXCR, producing one record per CDR3 protein. Of about 240,000 distinct CDR3 sequences listed, 10% to 15% were seen once; the top ten hold 1.6%. The sample was PBMCs. The receptors shown here come from a human donor in good health (CMV status not recorded). Some clones in this sample may be carry-over from other donors' samples.

This clonotype occurred a few times. V usage is TRBV19 and J usage is TRBJ2-1, with TRBD1 identical over 9 bases. This CDR3 has 14 residues. Germline V CDR1 and CDR2: LNHDA, SQIVND (reference sequence). Losses at the gene ends were 6 bases for V and 6 bases for J; bases not matched to a gene: 6. CDR3 sequence: CASSTRDRVNEQFF. The CDR3 DNA reads as TGTGCCAGTAGCACCCGGGACAGGGTCAATGAGCAGTTCTTC.

This clonotype was seen a few times. CDR3 in DNA: TGCAGCGTTGAAGGACTAGCGGACGAGCAGTACTTC. Protein product: CSVEGLADEQYF. The chain employs TRBV29-1 and TRBJ2-7, with 9 bases fitting TRBD2. CDR3 length equals 12 residues. Germline loops: CDR1 SQVTM, CDR2 ANQGSEA. Trimming cost V 1 base and J 5 bases; bases outside gene matches: 0.

This clonotype was observed many times. The chain links TRBV12-3 or TRBV12-4 to TRBJ2-6; TRBD2 is a possible D gene (5 bases). The germline V and J ends were trimmed by 6 bases and 2 bases, with 17 bases remaining between them. This CDR3 spans 17 amino acids. CDR3 in amino acids: CASSLGVIGAGANVLTF. CDR3 in DNA: TGTGCCAGCAGCCTTGGGGTAATCGGGGCTGGGGCCAACGTCCTGACTTTC.

This clonotype has a handful of counts. V is TRBV6-2 or TRBV6-3 and J is TRBJ2-1, with 13 bases aligning to TRBD2. Per germline, CDR1 MNHEY and CDR2 SVGEGT. The V segment lost 8 bases and the J segment 7 bases; nucleotides outside the gene matches: 17. The CDR3 spans 18 residues. Written as DNA, the CDR3 is TGTGCCAGCGCTTCGGGACTAGCGGGGTTCGCCGGAGGAAATGAGCAGTTCTTC. Its translation is CASASGLAGFAGGNEQFF.

This clonotype was detected only a few times. The V and J genes are TRBV12-3 or TRBV12-4 and TRBJ2-5; D gene unclear. The V end was cut by 3 bases, the J end by 5 bases, with 10 bases between. The CDR3 loop spans 13 amino acids. The CDR3 region is CASSLKLWETQYF. The DNA of the CDR3 is TGTGCCAGCAGTTTGAAGCTGTGGGAGACCCAGTACTTC.

The chain is built from TRBV4-1 and TRBJ2-6; perhaps TRBD2 as D (6 bases). In germline, CDR1 is MGHRA, CDR2 YSYEKL. V was trimmed by 5 bases and J by 4 bases, leaving 18 bases between them. CDR3 length: 17 residues. Written as DNA, the CDR3 is TGCGCCAGCAGCAGAGGGTGGGGGGAGCCCGGGGCCAACGTCCTGACTTTC. Encoded protein: CASSRGWGEPGANVLTF.

Ten or more counts support this clonotype. The chain carries TRBV6-5 and TRBJ2-5; 12 bases agree with TRBD2. Germline CDR1 MNHEY, CDR2 SVGAGI. This CDR3 has 14 amino acids. V lost 4 bases, J lost 5 bases, and 2 bases stayed unmatched. The CDR3 loop reads CASSSSGGAETQYF. CDR3 DNA sequence: TGTGCCAGCAGTTCTAGCGGGGGGGCGGAGACCCAGTACTTC.

This clonotype has a count of ten or more. The J gene is TRBJ1-3, the V gene TRBV7-2; D gene ambiguous. V was shortened by 7 bases and J by 0 bases, with 10 bases between the two germline ends. Germline loops: CDR1 SGHTA, CDR2 FQGNSA. The CDR3 length is 14 residues. The CDR3 here is CASMGGYSGNTIYF. In DNA form, the CDR3 reads TGTGCCAGCATGGGCGGATACTCTGGAAACACCATATATTTT.

This clonotype has just a few counts. This chain joins TRBV28 and TRBJ2-5; no clear D gene. The V and J ends lost 3 bases and 5 bases respectively, with 7 bases between them. This CDR3 spans 12 amino acids. Germline CDR1 MDHEN, CDR2 SYDVKM. The DNA of the CDR3 is TGTGCCAGCAGTTTGATGGTGGAGACCCAGTACTTC. Translated: CASSLMVETQYF.

In its sample, this clonotype was seen many times. This chain uses TRBV19 with TRBJ2-3, with D perhaps matching TRBD1 or TRBD2 (6 bases each). CDR1 is LNHDA, CDR2 SQIVND, per germline (reference sequence). Trimming removed 6 bases at V and 3 bases at J, with 16 bases between. The CDR3 runs 15 residues. DNA of the CDR3: TGTGCCAGTAGATCAGGGGAAGGGAGGACAGATACGCAGTATTTT. It is translated as CASRSGEGRTDTQYF. The whole variable domain, filled in from reference TRBV19 and TRBJ2-3, reads DGGITQSPKYLFRKEGQNVTLSCEQNLNHDAMYWYRQDPGQGLRLIYYSQIVNDFQKGDIAEGYSVSREKKESFPLTVTSAQKNPTAFYLCASRSGEGRTDTQYFGPGTRLTVL.

This clonotype has at least ten counts. This sequence joins TRBV4-3 and TRBJ2-7; D is possibly TRBD1 or TRBD2 (5 bases each). This CDR3 has 16 amino acids. Germline assignment: CDR1 LGHNA and CDR2 YSLEER. Trimming shortened V by 2 bases and J by 0 bases, and 14 bases separated the two germline ends. CDR3 sequence: CASSQTWGSLSYEQYF. The CDR3 region has the DNA TGCGCCAGCAGCCAAACGTGGGGGTCGCTCTCCTACGAGCAGTACTTC.

This clonotype was observed at least ten times. The chain has TRBV7-2 and TRBJ2-2; TRBD1 aligns across 10 bases. This CDR3 has 18 amino acids. The germline gives CDR1 SGHTA, CDR2 FQGNSA. The V gene end was trimmed by 0 bases and the J gene end by 6 bases; junction bases not matched to a gene: 10. In DNA form, the CDR3 reads TGTGCCAGCAGCTTAGCAAGAAGGGGACAGGGGAGCTCCGGGGAGCTGTTTTTT. It is translated as CASSLARRGQGSSGELFF.

The chain uses TRBV7-2 and TRBJ2-7, with D tentatively TRBD1 or TRBD2 (6 bases each). CDR3 length: 15 residues. Germline CDR1 and CDR2: SGHTA and FQGNSA. The V end was cut by 4 bases, the J end by 2 bases, with 15 bases between. The DNA for the CDR3 is TGTGCCAGCAGCTCAGGGGCTAGCGCGACCTACGAGCAGTACTTC. As protein: CASSSGASATYEQYF.

The chain uses TRBV29-1 and TRBJ2-7, with 9 bases matching TRBD2. The length of the CDR3 is 13 residues. Germline CDR1 SQVTM, CDR2 ANQGSEA. The junction had 8 bases not matched to a gene; V was cut back by 5 bases and J by 6 bases. The CDR3 here is CSVPPSGVCEQYF. CDR3 DNA sequence: TGCAGCGTTCCCCCTAGCGGGGTCTGCGAGCAGTACTTC.

This clonotype occurred a few times. The rearrangement links TRBV9 to TRBJ1-1; unclear D gene. The CDR3 totals 16 residues. V shed 0 bases and J shed 6 bases, with 18 bases lying between them. Germline CDR1 reads SGDLS; CDR2 reads YYNGEE. The CDR3 loop reads CASSVAGSSPVSEAFF. CDR3 DNA sequence: TGTGCCAGCAGCGTAGCCGGGTCTAGCCCCGTTTCTGAAGCTTTCTTT. The full variable domain, in which reference TRBV9 and TRBJ1-1 provide the parts outside the CDR3, is DSGVTQTPKHLITATGQRVTLRCSPRSGDLSVYWYQQSLDQGLQFLIQYYNGEERAKGNILERFSAQQFPDLHSELNLSSLELGDSALYFCASSVAGSSPVSEAFFGQGTRLTVV.

This clonotype was recorded at least ten times. The CDR3 coding sequence is TGTGCCAGCAGCGTAACAGGAGAGGGGACCGGGGAGCTGTTTTTT. Translated, it gives CASSVTGEGTGELFF. The chain uses TRBV11-3 and TRBJ2-2; either TRBD1 or TRBD2 may fit D (5 bases each). CDR3 size: 15 residues. V was shortened by 5 bases and J by 5 bases, with 15 bases between the two germline ends. Germline assignment: CDR1 SGHNT and CDR2 YENEEA.

Regarding this clonotype: A much larger clone differs from this one at a single base, so this may be a read error. This chain uses TRBV5-6 with TRBJ2-3, with D unresolved. The CDR3 loop spans 14 amino acids. Germline V gene lookup returns CDR1 SGHDT and CDR2 YYEEEE. Trimming stripped 0 bases from V and 7 bases from J, with 12 bases between. The chain's CDR3 is CASSLGLLGNTQYF. The DNA for the CDR3 is TGTGCCAGCAGCTTGGGACTCCTAGGAAATACGCAGTATTTT.

This clonotype was seen a few times. The chain employs TRBV25-1 and TRBJ2-7; no clear D. Trimming shortened V by 1 base and J by 7 bases, and 8 bases separated the two germline ends. CDR3 length: 12 residues. Germline assignment: CDR1 MGHDK and CDR2 SYGVNS. The CDR3, as DNA: TGTGCCAGCAGTGAATTGGTTGGGGAGCAGTACTTC. This gives the protein CASSELVGEQYF.

V is TRBV11-3 and J is TRBJ2-1; a possible D gene is TRBD2 (6 bases). Germline CDR1 SGHNT, CDR2 YENEEA. This CDR3 is built from 15 residues. V was pared by 8 bases and J by 10 bases, with 24 bases between. The CDR3 spells CASGQQEGPREEQFF. The CDR3 bases are TGTGCCAGCGGCCAACAGGAGGGGCCTAGGGAAGAGCAGTTCTTC.

This clonotype appeared many times. This sequence joins TRBV12-3 or TRBV12-4 and TRBJ2-1; perhaps TRBD2 as D (5 bases). The CDR3 sequence is 17 residues long. The germline V and J ends were trimmed by 5 bases and 0 bases, with 17 bases remaining between them. The DNA of the CDR3 is TGTGCCAGCAGTCCGATGTCCGGGGAGACCTCCTACAATGAGCAGTTCTTC. Protein sequence: CASSPMSGETSYNEQFF.

This clonotype was seen repeatedly, ten times or more. The chain recombines TRBV7-2 with TRBJ2-3, with no clear D. Between the trimmed V and J ends, which lost 3 bases and 2 bases, there was a span of 6 bases. The CDR3 extends over 13 amino acids. Germline V gene data show CDR1 as SGHTA and CDR2 as FQGNSA. CDR3 sequence reads: CASSFGFTDTQYF. The CDR3 nucleotides are TGTGCCAGCAGCTTCGGCTTCACAGATACGCAGTATTTT. The complete variable domain, with remaining parts taken from reference TRBV7-2 and TRBJ2-3, reads GAGVSQSPSNKVTEKGKDVELRCDPISGHTALYWYRQSLGQGLEFLIYFQGNSAPDKSGLPSDRFSAERTGGSVSTLTIQRTQQEDSAVYLCASSFGFTDTQYFGPGTRLTVL.

This clonotype was picked up one time. The chain has TRBV2 and TRBJ2-1, with D tentatively TRBD2 (5 bases). V lost 4 bases, J lost 4 bases, and 14 bases lay in between. The CDR3 contains 15 residues. Germline V CDR1 and CDR2: SNHLY, FYNNEI. The CDR3 DNA reads TGTGCCAGCAGTGTCCCCGGCGGGCCATACAATGAGCAGTTCTTC. It translates to CASSVPGGPYNEQFF.

Comments on this clonotype: Its ends do not fully match the called genes, so a read error is possible. This chain connects TRBV28 to TRBJ2-7; 9 bases are shared with TRBD1. This CDR3 region has 14 residues. Germline values: CDR1 MDHEN, CDR2 SYDVKM. The CDR3 here is CAISPTGGSYEQYF. The CDR3 DNA is TGTGCCATCAGTCCGACAGGGGGCTCCTACGAGCAGTACTTC.

The rearrangement joins TRBV29-1 to TRBJ2-3; 8 bases are shared with TRBD2. V gave up 4 bases and J gave up 3 bases; unmatched junction bases: 3. The CDR3 has 13 residues. CDR1 SQVTM and CDR2 ANQGSEA come from the germline V gene. CDR3 residues: CSVVIAGTDTQYF. DNA for the CDR3: TGCAGCGTTGTGATAGCGGGAACAGATACGCAGTATTTT.

The rearrangement joins TRBV29-1 to TRBJ2-2, with TRBD2 as a possible D gene (5 bases). Germline-derived CDR1 and CDR2 are SQVTM and ANQGSEA. The CDR3 length is 11 residues. Trimming shortened V by 5 bases and J by 7 bases, and 8 bases separated the two germline ends. This CDR3 is CSVSRGGELFF. CDR3 DNA sequence: TGCAGCGTTAGTCGGGGCGGGGAGCTGTTTTTT.

This clonotype was picked up a small number of times. The V call is TRBV6-5, the J call TRBJ1-6, with D possibly matching TRBD1 (5 bases). Trimming removed 0 bases from V and 8 bases from J, with 14 bases in between. Germline CDR1 reads MNHEY; CDR2 reads SVGAGI. This CDR3 has 16 amino acids. The CDR3 coding sequence is TGTGCCAGCAGTTACTCATGGGGCAGGGAGGATTCACCCCTCCACTTT. Its protein product is CASSYSWGREDSPLHF.

The chain employs TRBV14 and TRBJ1-4, with D maybe TRBD1 (6 bases). V was pared by 2 bases and J by 7 bases, with 14 bases between. CDR3 length equals 15 residues. Germline V lookup: CDR1 SGHDN, CDR2 FVKESK. As DNA, the CDR3 is TGTGCCAGCAGCCAATCCGGGACACGGCCTGAAAAACTGTTTTTT. Its translation is CASSQSGTRPEKLFF.